Presented here are 7 T cell receptor beta chains from one specimen sequenced in a study of shared clonotypes between healthy human individuals. This table comes from immunoSEQ multiplex PCR, and its TCRdb copy is limited to in-frame clones, with some not included. The table lists some 2,000,000 clones, approximately 96% of them singletons. The sequencing sample was made of naive CD4+ T cells sorted from blood. Noted subset: CD45RA+ positively selected. These receptors all come from a man aged 18 to 30 in good health.

The V gene is TRBV5-1, the J gene TRBJ2-1, with 10 bases matching TRBD1. CDR1 is SGHRS, CDR2 YFSETQ, per germline. CDR3 length: 15 amino acids. V was clipped by 1 base and J by 7 bases; unmatched bases: 5. DNA for the CDR3: TGCGCCAGCAGCTTGAAGGACAGGGGGTCTAATGAGCAGTTCTTC. Protein: CASSLKDRGSNEQFF.

This sequence joins TRBV27 and TRBJ2-7; 8 nucleotides match TRBD2. Trimming cost V 6 bases and J 2 bases; bases outside gene matches: 9. Germline CDR1 and CDR2: MNHEY and SMNVEV (reference sequence). The CDR3 is 15 residues long. CDR3 region: CASRGAGALTYEQYF. For the CDR3, the DNA is TGTGCCAGCAGGGGAGCGGGGGCCCTCACCTACGAGCAGTACTTC.

The rearrangement uses TRBV18 and TRBJ2-5; 11 bases agree with TRBD1. The CDR3 extends over 19 amino acids. With V trimmed by 0 bases and J by 5 bases, 14 bases remained unmatched. CDR1 and CDR2 (germline): KGHSH, LQKENI. The chain's CDR3 is CASSPPKGLPGQGVETQYF. Written as DNA, the CDR3 is TGTGCCAGCTCACCACCGAAGGGGCTACCGGGACAGGGGGTGGAGACCCAGTACTTC.

This clone has a single count. This chain joins TRBV7-2 and TRBJ2-1; D is unclear. This CDR3 comprises 11 residues. V was shortened by 2 bases and J by 10 bases, with 6 bases between the two germline ends. Germline CDR1 is SGHTA and CDR2 is FQGNSA. CDR3 loop: CASSLLIEQFF. The CDR3 DNA is TGTGCCAGCAGCTTATTAATCGAGCAGTTCTTC.

The rearrangement links TRBV25-1 to TRBJ1-1; 10 bases match TRBD1. Germline CDR1 is MGHDK and CDR2 is SYGVNS. The V gene end was trimmed by 3 bases and the J gene end by 3 bases; junction bases not matched to a gene: 4. This CDR3 has 15 residues. CDR3 sequence reads: CASSDPGTGDTEAFF. DNA for the CDR3: TGTGCCAGCAGTGATCCCGGGACAGGGGACACTGAAGCTTTCTTT.

The rearrangement links TRBV4-1 to TRBJ2-7; no clear D gene. CDR1 is MGHRA and CDR2 is YSYEKL in the germline V gene. The V end lost 4 bases, the J end lost 2 bases, and 9 bases lay between the germline ends. The CDR3 contains 13 residues. The CDR3: CASSPVLAYEQYF. The CDR3 DNA is TGCGCCAGCAGCCCAGTCTTGGCCTACGAGCAGTACTTC.

The V and J genes are TRBV11-2 and TRBJ1-5; 8 positions agree with TRBD1. Per germline, CDR1 SGHAT and CDR2 FQNNGV. With 4 bases clipped from V and 5 bases from J, the junction kept 4 bases outside the gene matches. The CDR3 is 14 residues long. The CDR3 spells CASSSMDRDQPQHF. The CDR3 DNA is TGTGCCAGCAGCTCGATGGACAGGGATCAGCCCCAGCATTTT.